This is a list of T cell receptor beta chains from one sample in a study of T cells in Graves' hyperthyroidism and ophthalmopathy. Using its own MiXCR run on the multiplex PCR reads, TCRdb lists one record per CDR3 protein. This table has a few hundred thousand distinct CDR3 sequences, approximately 14% appearing once. Sequencing was performed on blood. The receptors come from a woman aged 40-49 years with Graves' ophthalmopathy. The CDR3 runs from the conserved cysteine through the conserved F or W. Fields, in order: J gene, V gene, D gene, CDR3 protein. D genes are given only for firm matches.

J gene: TRBJ1-1
V gene: TRBV2
D gene: TRBD1
CDR3 protein: CASSPNRDRGLNTEAFF

J gene: TRBJ2-1
V gene: TRBV15
D gene: TRBD2
CDR3 protein: CATSRDTPGGLNNEQFF

J gene: TRBJ2-2
V gene: TRBV6-1
D gene: TRBD1
CDR3 protein: CASSPGTGHTGELFF

J gene: TRBJ2-1
V gene: TRBV2
D gene: NA
CDR3 protein: CASRNGRLSNEQFF

J gene: TRBJ1-1
V gene: TRBV6-1
D gene: NA
CDR3 protein: CASSETDARNTEAFF

J gene: TRBJ2-1
V gene: TRBV10-3
D gene: NA
CDR3 protein: CAISESFREQFF

J gene: TRBJ2-2
V gene: TRBV4-1
D gene: NA
CDR3 protein: CASSPIARGDTGELFF

J gene: TRBJ1-5
V gene: TRBV2
D gene: NA
CDR3 protein: CASSEIGMSNQPQHF

J gene: TRBJ2-1
V gene: TRBV12-3/TRBV12-4
D gene: NA
CDR3 protein: CASRGASGQPNEQFF

J gene: TRBJ2-3
V gene: TRBV3-1
D gene: NA
CDR3 protein: CASSRKGPDTQYF

J gene: TRBJ1-1
V gene: TRBV4-1
D gene: NA
CDR3 protein: CASSPRYAQNTEAFF

J gene: TRBJ1-2
V gene: TRBV19
D gene: NA
CDR3 protein: CASTRGSYGYTF

J gene: TRBJ1-2
V gene: TRBV20-1
D gene: TRBD1
CDR3 protein: CSARTGGSGYTF

J gene: TRBJ2-1
V gene: TRBV7-2
D gene: NA
CDR3 protein: CASSLREQCF

J gene: TRBJ2-1
V gene: TRBV29-1
D gene: NA
CDR3 protein: CSVEGAGALWGDEQFF

J gene: TRBJ2-2
V gene: TRBV12-3/TRBV12-4
D gene: NA
CDR3 protein: CASSPGLPGELFF

J gene: TRBJ1-2
V gene: TRBV24-1
D gene: NA
CDR3 protein: CATSDSNTGNYGYTF

J gene: TRBJ1-2
V gene: TRBV7-9
D gene: NA
CDR3 protein: CASSSGGTRKSNGYTF

J gene: TRBJ1-6
V gene: TRBV6-5
D gene: NA
CDR3 protein: CASSYGPYNSPLHF

J gene: TRBJ2-3
V gene: TRBV20-1
D gene: TRBD2
CDR3 protein: CSARGGEGTYTQYF

J gene: TRBJ2-7
V gene: TRBV19
D gene: TRBD1
CDR3 protein: CASSPDRGTEQYF

J gene: TRBJ1-5
V gene: TRBV18
D gene: NA
CDR3 protein: CVSSPGPGLKNQPQHF

J gene: TRBJ2-2
V gene: TRBV11-2
D gene: NA
CDR3 protein: CASSLSGGALGTGELFF

J gene: TRBJ2-7
V gene: TRBV7-9
D gene: TRBD1
CDR3 protein: CASSYEGQGFGQYF

J gene: TRBJ1-2
V gene: TRBV20-1
D gene: NA
CDR3 protein: CSGFRGGGYTF

J gene: TRBJ1-2
V gene: TRBV6-1
D gene: NA
CDR3 protein: CASSPLRGVSRSYGYTF

J gene: TRBJ1-6
V gene: TRBV28
D gene: TRBD1
CDR3 protein: CASSFLPGQTNSPLHF